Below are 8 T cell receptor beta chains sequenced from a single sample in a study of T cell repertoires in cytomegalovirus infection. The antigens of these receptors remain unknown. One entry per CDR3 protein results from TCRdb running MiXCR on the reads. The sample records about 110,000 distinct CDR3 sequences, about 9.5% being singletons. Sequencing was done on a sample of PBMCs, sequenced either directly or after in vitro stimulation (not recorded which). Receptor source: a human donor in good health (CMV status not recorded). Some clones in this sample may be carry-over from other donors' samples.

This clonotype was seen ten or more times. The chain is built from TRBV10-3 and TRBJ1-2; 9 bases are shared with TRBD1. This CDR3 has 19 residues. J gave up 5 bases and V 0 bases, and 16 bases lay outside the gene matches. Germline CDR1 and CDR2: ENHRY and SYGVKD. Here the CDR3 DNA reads TGTGCCATCAGTGAGTCATGGAGGGACAGGGAAGTTATTCGTTATGGCTACACCTTC. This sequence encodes CAISESWRDREVIRYGYTF.

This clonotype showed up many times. The CDR3 sequence is CASSYSTGGEQYV. For the CDR3, the DNA is TGTGCCAGCAGTTACTCGACAGGGGGCGAGCAGTACGTC. This chain links TRBV6-8 with TRBJ2-7; 9 nucleotides match TRBD1. V gave up 0 bases and J gave up 6 bases; unmatched junction bases: 0. The V gene's germline CDR1 is MNHGY and CDR2 SAAAGT. This CDR3 contains 13 residues.

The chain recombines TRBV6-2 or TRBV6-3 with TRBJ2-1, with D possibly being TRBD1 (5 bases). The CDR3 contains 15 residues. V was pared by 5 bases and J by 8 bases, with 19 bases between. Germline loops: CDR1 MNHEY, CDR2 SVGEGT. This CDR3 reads CASSTRLGPFDEQFF. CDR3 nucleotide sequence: TGTGCCAGCAGTACTCGATTGGGGCCCTTCGATGAGCAGTTCTTC.

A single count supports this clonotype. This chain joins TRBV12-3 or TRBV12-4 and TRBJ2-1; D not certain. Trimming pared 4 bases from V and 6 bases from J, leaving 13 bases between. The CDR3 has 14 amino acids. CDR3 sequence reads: CASSSSRYGNEQFF. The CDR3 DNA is TGTGCCAGCAGTTCCTCGCGCTACGGCAATGAGCAGTTCTTC.

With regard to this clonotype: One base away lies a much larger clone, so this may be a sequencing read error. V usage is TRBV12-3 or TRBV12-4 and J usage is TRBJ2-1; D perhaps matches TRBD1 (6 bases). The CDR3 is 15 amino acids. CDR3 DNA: TGTGCCAGCAGTTTAAGGCAGGGGATCAACAATGAGCGGTTCTTC. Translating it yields CASSLRQGINNERFF.

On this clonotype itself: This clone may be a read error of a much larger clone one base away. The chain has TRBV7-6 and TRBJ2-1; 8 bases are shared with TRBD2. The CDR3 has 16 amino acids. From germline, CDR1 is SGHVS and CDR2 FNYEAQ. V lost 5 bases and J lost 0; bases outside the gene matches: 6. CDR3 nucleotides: TGTGCCAGCAGCACTTTAGCGGGGAGCTCCTACAATGAGCAGTTCTTC. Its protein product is CASSTLAGSSYNEQFF.

Written as DNA, the CDR3 is TGTGCCAGCGGGAAGACAGGGTCAAGGGCCGGGGAGCTGTTTTTT. As protein: CASGKTGSRAGELFF. The rearrangement links TRBV25-1 to TRBJ2-2; 7 positions agree with TRBD1. V lost 8 bases and J lost 6; bases outside the gene matches: 12. The germline V gene has CDR1 MGHDK and CDR2 SYGVNS. The CDR3 extends over 15 amino acids.

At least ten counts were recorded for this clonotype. The CDR3 sequence: CASSPYKLRLATETQYF. The CDR3 DNA follows: TGTGCCAGCAGCCCCTATAAGTTGCGGTTGGCCACAGAGACCCAGTACTTC. This chain links TRBV11-2 with TRBJ2-5; D unclear. The germline gives CDR1 SGHAT, CDR2 FQNNGV. V lost 5 bases and J lost 4, with 23 bases in between. The length of the CDR3 is 17 residues.